This T cell receptor (beta chain) was sequenced in a study of T cell responses to AZD1222 COVID-19 vaccine. Study as a whole: Combined were second doses at about 4 or about 12 weeks. Study outcomes and limitations: Variant regions that are unmutated are reportedly the target of nearly half of spike-specific TCRs. Repertoire sampling was restricted to post-peak T cell response timepoints.

As for this clone: Its matching antigen is unknown.

Generated by immunoSEQ multiplex PCR, the TCRdb table keeps only in-frame clones and is missing some. The sample lists approximately 71,000 clones, more than 70% occurring once. Germline CDR1 and CDR2: MNHNY and SVGAGI (reference sequence). V lost 0 bases and J lost 3; bases outside the gene matches: 0. The CDR3 extends over 15 amino acids. This chain joins TRBV6-6 and TRBJ2-7; 12 bases match TRBD2. The source of this sequence is an adult in good health. This material consisted of peripheral blood, taken on day 0 of AZD1222 vaccination. The CDR3 loop is CASSYSTSGSYEQYF. CDR3 coding DNA: TGTGCCAGCAGTTACTCGACTAGCGGGAGCTACGAGCAGTACTTC.